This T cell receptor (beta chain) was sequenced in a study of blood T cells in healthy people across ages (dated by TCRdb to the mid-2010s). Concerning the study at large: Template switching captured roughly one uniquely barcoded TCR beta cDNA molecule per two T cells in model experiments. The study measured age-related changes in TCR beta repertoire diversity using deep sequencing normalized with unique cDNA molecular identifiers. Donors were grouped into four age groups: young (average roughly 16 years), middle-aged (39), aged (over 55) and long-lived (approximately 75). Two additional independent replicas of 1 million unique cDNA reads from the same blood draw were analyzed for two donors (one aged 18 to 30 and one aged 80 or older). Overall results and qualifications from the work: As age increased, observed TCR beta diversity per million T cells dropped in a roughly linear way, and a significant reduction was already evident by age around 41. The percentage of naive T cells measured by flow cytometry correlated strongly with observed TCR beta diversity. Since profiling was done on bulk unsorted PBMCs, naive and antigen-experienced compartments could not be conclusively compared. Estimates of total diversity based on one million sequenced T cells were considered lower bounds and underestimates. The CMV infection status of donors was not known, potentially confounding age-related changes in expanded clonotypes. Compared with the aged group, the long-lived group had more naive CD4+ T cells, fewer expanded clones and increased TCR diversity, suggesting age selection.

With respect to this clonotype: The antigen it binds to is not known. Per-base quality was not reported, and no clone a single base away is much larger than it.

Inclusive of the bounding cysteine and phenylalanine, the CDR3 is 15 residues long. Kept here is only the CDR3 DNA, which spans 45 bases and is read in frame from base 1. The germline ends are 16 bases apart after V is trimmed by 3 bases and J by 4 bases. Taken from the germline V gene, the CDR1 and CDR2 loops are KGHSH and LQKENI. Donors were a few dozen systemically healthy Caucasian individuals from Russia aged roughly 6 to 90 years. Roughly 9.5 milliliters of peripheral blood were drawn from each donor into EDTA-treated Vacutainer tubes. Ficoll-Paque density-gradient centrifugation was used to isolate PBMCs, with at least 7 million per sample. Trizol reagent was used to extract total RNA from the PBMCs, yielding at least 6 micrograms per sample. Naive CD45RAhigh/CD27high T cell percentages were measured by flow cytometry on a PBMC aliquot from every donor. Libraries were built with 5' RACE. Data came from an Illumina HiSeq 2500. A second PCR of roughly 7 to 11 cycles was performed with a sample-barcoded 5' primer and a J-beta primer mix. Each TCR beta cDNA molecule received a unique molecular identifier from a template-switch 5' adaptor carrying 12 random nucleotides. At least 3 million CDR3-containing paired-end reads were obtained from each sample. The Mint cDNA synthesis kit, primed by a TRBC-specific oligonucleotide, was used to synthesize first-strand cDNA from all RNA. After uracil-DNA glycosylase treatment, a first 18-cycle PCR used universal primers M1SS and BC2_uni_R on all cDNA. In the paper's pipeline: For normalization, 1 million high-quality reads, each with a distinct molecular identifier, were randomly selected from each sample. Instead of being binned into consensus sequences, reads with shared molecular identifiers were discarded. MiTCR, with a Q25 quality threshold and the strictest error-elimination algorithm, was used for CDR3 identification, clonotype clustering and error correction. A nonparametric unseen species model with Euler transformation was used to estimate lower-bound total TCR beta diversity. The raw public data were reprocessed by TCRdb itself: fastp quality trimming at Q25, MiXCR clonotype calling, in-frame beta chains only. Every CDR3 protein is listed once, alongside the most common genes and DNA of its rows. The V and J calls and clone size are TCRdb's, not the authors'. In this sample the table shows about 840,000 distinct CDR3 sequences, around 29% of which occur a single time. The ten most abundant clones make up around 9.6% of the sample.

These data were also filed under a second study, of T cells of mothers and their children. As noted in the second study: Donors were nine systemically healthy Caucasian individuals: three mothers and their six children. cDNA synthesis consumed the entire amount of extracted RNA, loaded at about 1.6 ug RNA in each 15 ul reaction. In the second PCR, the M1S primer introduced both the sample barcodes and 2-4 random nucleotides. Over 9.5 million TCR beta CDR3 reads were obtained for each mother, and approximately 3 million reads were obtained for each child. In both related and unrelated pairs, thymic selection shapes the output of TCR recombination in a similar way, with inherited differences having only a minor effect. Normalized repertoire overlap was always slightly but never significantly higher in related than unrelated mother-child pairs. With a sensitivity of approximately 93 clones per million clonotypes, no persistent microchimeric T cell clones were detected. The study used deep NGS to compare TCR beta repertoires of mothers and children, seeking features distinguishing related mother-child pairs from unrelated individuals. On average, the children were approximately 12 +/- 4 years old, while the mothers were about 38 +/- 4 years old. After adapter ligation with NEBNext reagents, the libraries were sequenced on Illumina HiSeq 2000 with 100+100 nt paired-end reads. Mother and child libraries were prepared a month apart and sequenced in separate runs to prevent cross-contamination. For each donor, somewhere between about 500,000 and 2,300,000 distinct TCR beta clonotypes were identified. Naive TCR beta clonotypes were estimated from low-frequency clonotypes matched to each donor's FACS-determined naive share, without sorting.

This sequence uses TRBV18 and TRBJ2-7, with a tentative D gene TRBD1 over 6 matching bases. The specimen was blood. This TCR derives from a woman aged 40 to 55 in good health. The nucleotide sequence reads TGTGCCAGCTCACCCCCGGCAGGGGCAGGGTACGAGCAGTACTTC. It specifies CASSPPAGAGYEQYF.